What follows describes a single T cell receptor (beta chain). Its antigen is unidentified. This sample stems from a study of blood T cells in healthy people across ages. Study-wide context: Per two T cells, template switching captured roughly one barcoded beta molecule.

V dropped 4 bases and J dropped 3 bases, with 10 bases sitting between them. This CDR3 spans 13 amino acids. Germline V gene sequence: CDR1 SGHTA, CDR2 FQGNSA. General study points: Observed TCR beta diversity showed a strong correlation with the percentage of naive T cells as measured by flow cytometry. Diversity figures based on one million T cells were deemed too low.

Primers used in a second PCR of roughly 6 to 11 cycles were a sample-barcoded 5' primer and a J-beta primer mix. MiXCR, applied by TCRdb to the 5' RACE reads, yields one record per CDR3 protein. The sample contains 1 million or so distinct CDR3 sequences, 45% of which appear only once. The specimen was blood. This chain uses TRBV7-2 with TRBJ2-7; possibly TRBD2 for D (5 bases). The TCR originated in a woman aged 55-69 years in good health. The DNA of the CDR3 is TGTGCCAGCAGCTGGAGCGGAAACTACGAGCAGTACTTC. This sequence encodes CASSWSGNYEQYF.